The 28 T cell receptor beta chains in this list originate from one sample, sequenced in a study of cytomegalovirus exposure and HLA in healthy donors. Generated by immunoSEQ multiplex PCR, the TCRdb table keeps only in-frame clones and is missing some. The sample lists roughly 60,000 clones, roughly 94% seen once, with 1% to 1.5% in the top ten. The sequenced material came from PBMCs. All receptors come from a woman between 18 and 30 years old in good health and CMV-seronegative.

The chain uses TRBV29-1 and TRBJ1-1, with D perhaps TRBD1 (5 bases). The CDR3 is 12 residues long. The V gene lost 2 bases and the J gene lost 6 bases, with 10 bases spanning the gap. From germline, CDR1 is SQVTM and CDR2 ANQGSEA. The CDR3 loop reads CSVEWGPPEAFF. The CDR3 nucleotides read TGCAGCGTTGAATGGGGCCCCCCTGAAGCTTTCTTT.

The rearrangement joins TRBV4-2 to TRBJ2-7; D is ambiguous. Germline V gene sequence: CDR1 LGHNA, CDR2 YNFKEQ. The CDR3 contains 13 residues. V lost 2 bases to trimming and J lost 7 bases, with 12 bases between them. CDR3 nucleotide sequence: TGTGCCAGCAGCCAACAGTCGACTGAGGAGCAGTACTTC. Translated, it gives CASSQQSTEEQYF.

This clone was seen once. V gene TRBV2 combines with J gene TRBJ1-1, with 7 bases matching TRBD1. V was pared by 4 bases and J by 4 bases, with 12 bases of the junction left unmatched. The CDR3 extends over 16 amino acids. Germline values: CDR1 SNHLY, CDR2 FYNNEI. CDR3 amino acids: CASSGSTIGQATEAFF. The CDR3 nucleotides read TGTGCCAGCAGTGGATCGACGATAGGACAGGCCACTGAAGCTTTCTTT.

For the CDR3, the DNA is TGTGCCAGCAGTTTAAGACAGAATGAAAAACTGTTTTTT. This gives the protein CASSLRQNEKLFF. The genes are TRBV27 and TRBJ1-4; weak D call: TRBD1 (5 bases). CDR1 MNHEY and CDR2 SMNVEV come from the germline V gene (reference sequence). The CDR3 length is 13 residues. Trimming took off 2 bases at V and 5 bases at J, with 6 bases between the two ends.

For this clone: At one boundary the junction diverges from the germline segment, which might be a read error. The genes are TRBV6-1 and TRBJ2-7; D possibly corresponds to TRBD1 (6 bases). The CDR3 length is 12 residues. Germline values: CDR1 MNHNS, CDR2 SASEGT. The CDR3 here is CASSADSSLTIF. CDR3 nucleotides: TGTGCCAGCAGCGCGGACAGTTCCCTTACCATTTTC.

This rearrangement joins TRBV4-1 to TRBJ1-1; a weak D match, TRBD1 (5 bases). CDR3 length: 13 residues. The germline V and J ends were trimmed by 0 bases and 8 bases, with 10 bases remaining between them. The germline V gene encodes CDR1 MGHRA and CDR2 YSYEKL. The CDR3 region is CASSQDPGNEAFF. For the CDR3, the DNA is TGCGCCAGCAGCCAAGATCCAGGGAACGAAGCTTTCTTT.

This clone was observed a handful of times. The genes are TRBV25-1 and TRBJ2-2, with D possibly matching TRBD1 (6 bases). This CDR3 region has 13 residues. V was clipped by 6 bases and J by 4 bases, with 9 bases between them. Germline values: CDR1 MGHDK, CDR2 SYGVNS. CDR3 sequence reads: CASREQGTGELFF. For the CDR3, the DNA is TGTGCCAGCAGGGAACAGGGCACCGGGGAGCTGTTTTTT.

V is TRBV2 and J is TRBJ2-3; D might be TRBD2 (5 bases). Germline V gives CDR1 SNHLY, CDR2 FYNNEI. Trimming shortened V by 7 bases and J by 0 bases, and 14 bases separated the two germline ends. The CDR3 loop spans 15 amino acids. The chain's CDR3 is CASTAPRTSTDTQYF. The CDR3 nucleotides read TGTGCCAGCACAGCCCCCCGGACTAGCACAGATACGCAGTATTTT.

The chain joins TRBV28 to TRBJ1-2, with 7 bases identical to TRBD1. The germline gives CDR1 MDHEN, CDR2 SYDVKM. This CDR3 region has 11 residues. The trim removed 8 bases at V and 4 bases at J, leaving 1 base unmatched. The CDR3, as DNA: TGTGCCAGCGCAGGGGGCTATGGCTACACCTTC. It is translated as CASAGGYGYTF.

J is TRBJ2-7 and V is TRBV25-1, with a weak D call TRBD1 (5 bases). The CDR3 has 15 amino acids. The V and J ends lost 4 bases and 0 bases respectively, with 13 bases between them. Germline V gene sequence: CDR1 MGHDK, CDR2 SYGVNS. The CDR3 protein is CASSVWTSGSYEQYF. The CDR3 DNA reads as TGTGCCAGCAGTGTGTGGACATCAGGCTCCTACGAGCAGTACTTC.

This chain links TRBV6-5 with TRBJ2-1; D may be TRBD2 (5 bases). This CDR3 region has 16 residues. The germline V and J ends were trimmed by 4 bases and 4 bases, with 17 bases remaining between them. Germline V gene data show CDR1 as MNHEY and CDR2 as SVGAGI. CDR3 in DNA: TGTGCCAGCAGTTTGCGCGAGGGCCTTGGGTACAATGAGCAGTTCTTC. It translates to CASSLREGLGYNEQFF.

V and J are TRBV6-4 and TRBJ2-3; 11 nucleotides match TRBD2. Trimming cost V 0 bases and J 3 bases; bases outside gene matches: 2. The CDR3 covers 16 residues. Per germline, CDR1 MRHNA and CDR2 SNTAGT. The CDR3 spells CASSDSASGGTDTQYF. The CDR3 nucleotides read TGTGCCAGCAGTGACTCGGCTAGCGGGGGGACAGATACGCAGTATTTT.

The chain has TRBV5-4 and TRBJ1-1; 11 bases align to TRBD1. Trimming removed 5 bases from V and 2 bases from J; junction bases left unmatched: 11. Germline lookup yields CDR1 SGHNT and CDR2 YYREEE (reference sequence). The CDR3 runs to 17 residues. In DNA form, the CDR3 reads TGTGCCAGCAGTACTGGGACAGGGGGACTTATCAACACTGAAGCTTTCTTT. Its protein product is CASSTGTGGLINTEAFF.

V usage is TRBV19 and J usage is TRBJ2-7; TRBD2 might be the D (5 bases). Germline V gene data show CDR1 as LNHDA and CDR2 as SQIVND (reference sequence). Trimming took 5 bases from V and 2 from J, leaving 16 bases between them. There are 15 residues in the CDR3. The CDR3 DNA follows: TGTGCCAGTAGTTCGGACTTAATTGGCGCCTACGAGCAGTACTTC. Its translation is CASSSDLIGAYEQYF.

V and J are TRBV27 and TRBJ2-7, with D unclear. Germline V gene lookup returns CDR1 MNHEY and CDR2 SMNVEV (reference sequence). This CDR3 is built from 13 residues. V was trimmed by 2 bases and J by 3 bases, leaving 8 bases between them. The CDR3 spells CASSLGYSYEQYF. The CDR3 nucleotides read TGTGCCAGCAGTTTAGGTTACAGCTACGAGCAGTACTTC.

This clone was counted between two and nine times. The junction and the germline gene differ at one end; a read error may be behind it. The V gene is TRBV15, the J gene TRBJ1-5; D uncertain. This CDR3 is 10 amino acids long. The germline V gene encodes CDR1 LNHNV and CDR2 YYDKDF (reference sequence). This CDR3 reads CATSRDARDF. Here the CDR3 DNA reads TGTGCCACCAGCAGGGACGCGCGGGATTTT.

CDR3 residues: CASSEGLAASTDTQYF. The DNA of the CDR3 is TGCGCCAGCAGTGAGGGACTAGCGGCTAGCACAGATACGCAGTATTTT. The genes are TRBV10-1 and TRBJ2-3, with TRBD2 matching 10 bases. CDR1 WNHNN and CDR2 SYGVQD come from the germline V gene (reference sequence). The V segment lost 2 bases and the J segment 0 bases; nucleotides outside the gene matches: 2. This CDR3 is built from 16 residues.

The chain is built from TRBV5-1 and TRBJ2-3; 8 nucleotides match TRBD1. CDR3 size: 15 residues. The V and J ends lost 4 bases and 3 bases, in that order; junction bases with no gene match: 7. Germline V gene sequence: CDR1 SGHRS, CDR2 YFSETQ. Here the CDR3 DNA reads TGCGCCAGCAGCACGGGACAGGCGGTAACAGATACGCAGTATTTT. As protein: CASSTGQAVTDTQYF.

This chain joins TRBV6-6 and TRBJ1-6, with a weak D call TRBD1 (5 bases). The CDR3 is 16 residues long. V dropped 7 bases and J dropped 4 bases, with 17 bases sitting between them. CDR1 is MNHNY, CDR2 SVGAGI, per germline (reference sequence). The CDR3 sequence is CASTRHRIRYNSPLHF. The CDR3, as DNA: TGTGCCAGCACCAGACACAGGATAAGGTATAATTCACCCCTCCACTTT.

This chain links TRBV19 with TRBJ2-7, with 7 bases identical to TRBD2. The junction had 0 bases not matched to a gene; V was cut back by 1 base and J by 3 bases. CDR1 is LNHDA and CDR2 is SQIVND in the germline V gene (reference sequence). The CDR3 is 13 residues long. The CDR3 DNA follows: TGTGCCAGTAGTATAGGGACTAGCTACGAGCAGTACTTC. This translates into CASSIGTSYEQYF. Drawing the rest from reference TRBV19 and TRBJ2-7, the complete variable domain is DGGITQSPKYLFRKEGQNVTLSCEQNLNHDAMYWYRQDPGQGLRLIYYSQIVNDFQKGDIAEGYSVSREKKESFPLTVTSAQKNPTAFYLCASSIGTSYEQYFGPGTRLTVT.

The J gene is TRBJ2-3, the V gene TRBV28; TRBD2 agrees at 14 bases. Trimming cost V 7 bases and J 1 base; bases outside gene matches: 7. This CDR3 has 17 amino acids. CDR1 and CDR2 from the germline V gene are MDHEN and SYDVKM. The CDR3 sequence is CASTGLAGADGTDTQYF. The CDR3 DNA follows: TGTGCCAGCACGGGACTAGCGGGGGCCGACGGCACAGATACGCAGTATTTT.

This chain joins TRBV6-1 and TRBJ1-5; 8 positions match TRBD1. V lost 1 base to trimming and J lost 6 bases; unmatched junction nucleotides: 8. There are 16 residues in the CDR3. Germline V gene sequence: CDR1 MNHNS, CDR2 SASEGT. CDR3 protein: CASSEGATGGGQPQHF. The DNA of the CDR3 is TGTGCCAGCAGTGAAGGGGCAACAGGGGGAGGTCAGCCCCAGCATTTT.

This chain links TRBV7-2 with TRBJ2-5; a weak D match, TRBD1 (6 bases). V gave up 6 bases and J gave up 4 bases, with 15 bases separating them. Germline V gives CDR1 SGHTA, CDR2 FQGNSA. CDR3 length equals 14 residues. CDR3 nucleotide sequence: TGTGCCAGCAGTGACGGACAGCTCCGAGAGACCCAGTACTTC. Its protein is CASSDGQLRETQYF.

This sequence joins TRBV27 and TRBJ1-2; TRBD1 matches at 8 bases. CDR3 length: 16 residues. The ends lost 7 bases at V and 1 base at J; junction bases unmatched: 11. In germline, CDR1 is MNHEY, CDR2 SMNVEV (reference sequence). The DNA for the CDR3 is TGTGCCAGCACTCCAATCTGGACAGGGTTTAACTATGGCTACACCTTC. Translating it yields CASTPIWTGFNYGYTF.

V gene TRBV27 combines with J gene TRBJ2-6; D might be TRBD1 (6 bases). Between the trimmed V and J ends, which lost 6 bases and 4 bases, there was a span of 10 bases. Germline V gene sequence: CDR1 MNHEY, CDR2 SMNVEV (reference sequence). This CDR3 has 14 residues. DNA for the CDR3: TGTGCCAGCAGCCCAGGGGTGGGGGCCAACGTCCTGACTTTC. Protein product: CASSPGVGANVLTF.

The chain joins TRBV11-3 to TRBJ2-1; maybe TRBD1 (6 bases). The germline CDR1 and CDR2 sequences are SGHNT and YENEEA. CDR3 length equals 14 residues. The germline V and J ends were trimmed by 4 bases and 8 bases, with 15 bases remaining between them. CDR3 nucleotides: TGTGCCAGCAGCTCCATAACAGGGATCTATGAGCAGTTCTTC. Its translation: CASSSITGIYEQFF.

This chain uses TRBV29-1 with TRBJ2-1; 13 nucleotides match TRBD2. This CDR3 region has 13 residues. Unmatched junction bases numbered 3, after V lost 7 bases and J lost 6 bases. Per germline, CDR1 SQVTM and CDR2 ANQGSEA. The CDR3 loop is CSAGTSGANEQFF. CDR3 DNA sequence: TGCAGCGCCGGGACTAGCGGGGCCAATGAGCAGTTCTTC.

This chain uses TRBV6-4 with TRBJ2-2, with 9 positions matching TRBD2. V lost 0 bases and J lost 7; bases outside the gene matches: 3. Germline V lookup: CDR1 MRHNA, CDR2 SNTAGT. The CDR3 length is 15 residues. CDR3 coding DNA: TGTGCCAGCAGTGACTCAAGCGGGGGGATCGGGGAGCTGTTTTTT. Its protein product is CASSDSSGGIGELFF.